These 9 T cell receptor beta chains originate from one sample sequenced in a study of T cells in Graves' hyperthyroidism and ophthalmopathy. Researchers amplified the TCR beta CDR3 regions from RNA transcripts. RT-PCR in the first round (using the HTBI primer set) targeted the TCR CDR3. TCRdb independently ran MiXCR on the multiplex PCR reads; one entry per CDR3 protein. This table holds under 450,000 distinct CDR3 sequences, 15% to 18% found once. The specimen was blood. All receptors derive from a woman younger than 30 with Graves' hyperthyroidism.

This clonotype was picked up many times. The V call is TRBV5-6, the J call TRBJ1-5; D might be TRBD1 (6 bases). Germline V gene lookup returns CDR1 SGHDT and CDR2 YYEEEE. The V and J ends lost 4 bases and 5 bases respectively, with 10 bases between them. The CDR3 covers 13 residues. CDR3 DNA sequence: TGTGCCAGCAGCCTTAGACAGGATCAGCCCCAGCATTTT. Translated, it gives CASSLRQDQPQHF.

This clonotype was observed at least ten times. The V and J genes are TRBV15 and TRBJ2-5, with D uncertain. Germline CDR1 and CDR2: LNHNV and YYDKDF (reference sequence). V gave up 5 bases and J gave up 0 bases, with 13 bases separating them. The CDR3 spans 15 residues. CDR3 coding DNA: TGTGCCACCAGCCCTGACTGGCAGCACCAAGAGACCCAGTACTTC. This gives the protein CATSPDWQHQETQYF.

This clonotype has just a few counts. This sequence joins TRBV19 and TRBJ1-5; no firm D call. The CDR3 runs to 13 residues. Germline V gene sequence: CDR1 LNHDA, CDR2 SQIVND (reference sequence). V shed 3 bases and J shed 4 bases, with 7 bases lying between them. CDR3 bases: TGTGCCAGTAGTATCTCGGAAAATCAGCCCCAGCATTTT. Translated: CASSISENQPQHF.

Concerning this clonotype itself: An end of the junction differs from the germline gene, which may be a read error. This chain uses TRBV24-1 with TRBJ2-5, with a tentative D call TRBD2 (6 bases). CDR3 length: 12 residues. CDR1 KGHDR and CDR2 SFDVKD come from the germline V gene. This CDR3 is CATSGGEARWDF. The CDR3 nucleotides read TGTGCCACCAGTGGCGGGGAGGCGCGCTGGGACTTC.

This clonotype showed up many times. The chain couples TRBV2 to TRBJ2-1; no definite D call. Germline-derived CDR1 and CDR2 are SNHLY and FYNNEI. V was clipped by 5 bases and J by 8 bases, with 7 bases between them. This CDR3 spans 11 amino acids. The CDR3 protein is CASSPPYEQFF. CDR3 nucleotides: TGTGCCAGCAGTCCACCCTATGAGCAGTTCTTC.

There are a few counts of this clonotype. The V gene is TRBV6-1, the J gene TRBJ1-3; D ambiguous. There are 15 residues in the CDR3. The V and J ends lost 6 bases and 1 base respectively, with 13 bases between them. Germline values: CDR1 MNHNS, CDR2 SASEGT. The CDR3 protein is CASRPGVRSGNTIYF. CDR3 in DNA: TGTGCCAGCAGGCCGGGAGTCAGATCTGGAAACACCATATATTTT.

This clonotype was seen repeatedly, ten times or more. The chain links TRBV2 to TRBJ1-2, with D unresolved. The germline gives CDR1 SNHLY, CDR2 FYNNEI. Trimming stripped 0 bases from V and 4 bases from J, with 12 bases between. CDR3 length: 15 residues. Here the CDR3 DNA reads TGTGCCAGCAGTGAAGCGCGGCTAGGGAGCTATGGCTACACCTTC. Its protein is CASSEARLGSYGYTF.

This clonotype was seen at least ten times. V gene TRBV5-1 combines with J gene TRBJ2-1; weak D call: TRBD1 (6 bases). Germline V lookup: CDR1 SGHRS, CDR2 YFSETQ. V was pared by 2 bases and J by 9 bases, with 15 bases between. This CDR3 region has 14 residues. The CDR3 reads CASSLLDRRSEQFF. CDR3 coding DNA: TGCGCCAGCAGCTTATTAGACAGGCGGAGTGAGCAGTTCTTC.

This clonotype has ten or more counts. This chain joins TRBV5-6 and TRBJ1-2; 7 bases are a match to TRBD1. This CDR3 region has 14 residues. CDR1 SGHDT and CDR2 YYEEEE come from the germline V gene. Trimming cost V 3 bases and J 1 base; bases outside gene matches: 3. CDR3 region: CASSWTGDNYGYTF. CDR3 nucleotide sequence: TGTGCCAGCAGCTGGACAGGTGATAACTATGGCTACACCTTC.